The 3 T cell receptor beta chains in this list originate from one sample, sequenced in a study of shared clonotypes between healthy human individuals. The method was immunoSEQ multiplex PCR; TCRdb's version includes in-frame clones alone and lacks a portion of them. The sample carries approximately 2.5 million clones, over 85% recorded once. Sequencing was done on a sample of naive CD4+ T cells sorted from blood. As to subset: CD45RA+ positively selected. These receptors originate from a man aged 18 to 30 in good health.

The J gene is TRBJ2-5, the V gene TRBV6-1; no firm D call. V lost 4 bases, J lost 2 bases, and 11 bases lay in between. The CDR3 loop spans 14 amino acids. CDR1 is MNHNS and CDR2 is SASEGT in the germline V gene. CDR3 DNA: TGTGCCAGCAGTGCGTGGGGAACACAAGAGACCCAGTACTTC. This sequence encodes CASSAWGTQETQYF.

This chain joins TRBV28 and TRBJ2-7; TRBD2 might be the D (6 bases). This CDR3 is built from 14 residues. Germline V gene data show CDR1 as MDHEN and CDR2 as SYDVKM. V was clipped by 3 bases and J by 6 bases, with 15 bases between them. CDR3: CASSFLSQGGEQYF. CDR3 in DNA: TGTGCCAGCAGTTTTCTCAGCCAGGGAGGCGAGCAGTACTTC. The whole variable domain, remainder taken from reference TRBV28 and TRBJ2-7, is DVKVTQSSRYLVKRTGEKVFLECVQDMDHENMFWYRQDPGLGLRLIYFSYDVKMKEKGDIPEGYSVSREKKERFSLILESASTNQTSMYLCASSFLSQGGEQYFGPGTRLTVT.

This sequence joins TRBV28 and TRBJ2-5; the D is unclear. Trimming took 2 bases from V and 2 from J, leaving 9 bases between them. Germline V gene data show CDR1 as MDHEN and CDR2 as SYDVKM. There are 14 residues in the CDR3. This chain's CDR3 is CASSLTAQQETQYF. The CDR3, as DNA: TGTGCCAGCAGTTTAACGGCTCAGCAAGAGACCCAGTACTTC. Full variable domain (missing parts from reference TRBV28 and TRBJ2-5): DVKVTQSSRYLVKRTGEKVFLECVQDMDHENMFWYRQDPGLGLRLIYFSYDVKMKEKGDIPEGYSVSREKKERFSLILESASTNQTSMYLCASSLTAQQETQYFGPGTRLLVL.